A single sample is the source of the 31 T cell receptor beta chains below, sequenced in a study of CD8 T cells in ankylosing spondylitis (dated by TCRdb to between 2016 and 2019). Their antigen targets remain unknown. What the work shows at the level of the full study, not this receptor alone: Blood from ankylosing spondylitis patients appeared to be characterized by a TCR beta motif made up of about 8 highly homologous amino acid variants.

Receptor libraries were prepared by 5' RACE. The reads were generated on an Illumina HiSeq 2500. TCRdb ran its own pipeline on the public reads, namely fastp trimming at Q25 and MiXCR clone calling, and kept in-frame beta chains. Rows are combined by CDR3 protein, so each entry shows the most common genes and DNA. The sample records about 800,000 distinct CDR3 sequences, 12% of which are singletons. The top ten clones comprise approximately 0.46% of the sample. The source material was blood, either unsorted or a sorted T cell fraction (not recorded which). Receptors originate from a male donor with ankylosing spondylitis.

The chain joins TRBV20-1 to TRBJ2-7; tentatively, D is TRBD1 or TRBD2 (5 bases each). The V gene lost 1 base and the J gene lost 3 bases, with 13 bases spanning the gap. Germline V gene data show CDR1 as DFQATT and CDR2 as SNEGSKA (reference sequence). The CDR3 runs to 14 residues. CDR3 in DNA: TGCAGTGCTAGAGGGGGCCCGGCGGGCTACGAGCAGTACTTC. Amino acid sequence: CSARGGPAGYEQYF.

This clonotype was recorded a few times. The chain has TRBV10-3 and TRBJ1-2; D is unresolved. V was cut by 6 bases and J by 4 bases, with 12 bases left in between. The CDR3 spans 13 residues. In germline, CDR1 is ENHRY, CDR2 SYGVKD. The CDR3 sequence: CAISRSVLYGYTF. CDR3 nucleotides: TGTGCCATCAGCCGGTCGGTCCTCTATGGCTACACCTTC.

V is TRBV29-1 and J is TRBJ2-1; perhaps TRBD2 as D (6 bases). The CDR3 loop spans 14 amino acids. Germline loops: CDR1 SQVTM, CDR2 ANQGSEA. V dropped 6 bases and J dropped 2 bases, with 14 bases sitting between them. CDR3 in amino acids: CSVRPGEAYNEQFF. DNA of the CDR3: TGCAGCGTCCGTCCGGGAGAGGCCTACAATGAGCAGTTCTTC.

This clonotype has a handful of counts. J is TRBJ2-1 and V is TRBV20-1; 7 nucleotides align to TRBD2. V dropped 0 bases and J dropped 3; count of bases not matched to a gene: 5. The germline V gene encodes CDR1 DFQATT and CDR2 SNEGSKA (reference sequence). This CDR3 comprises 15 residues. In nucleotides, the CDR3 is TGCAGTGCTAGAGATCTGTGGGGGGGCTACAATGAGCAGTTCTTC. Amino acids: CSARDLWGGYNEQFF.

The CDR3 bases are TGTGCCACCAGTGATTTGCAAGCGCTAGCAGATGAGCAGTTCTTC. Its translation is CATSDLQALADEQFF. V and J are TRBV24-1 and TRBJ2-1; perhaps TRBD2 as D (5 bases). Germline lookup yields CDR1 KGHDR and CDR2 SFDVKD. The CDR3 loop spans 15 amino acids. Trimming shortened V by 0 bases and J by 8 bases, and 13 bases separated the two germline ends.

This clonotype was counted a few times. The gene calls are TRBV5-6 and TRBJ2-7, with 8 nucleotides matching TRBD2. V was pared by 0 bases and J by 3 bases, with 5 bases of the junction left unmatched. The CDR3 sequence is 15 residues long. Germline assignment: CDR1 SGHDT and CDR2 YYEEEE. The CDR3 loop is CASSLGPGTSYEQYF. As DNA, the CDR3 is TGTGCCAGCAGCTTGGGGCCAGGGACTAGCTACGAGCAGTACTTC.

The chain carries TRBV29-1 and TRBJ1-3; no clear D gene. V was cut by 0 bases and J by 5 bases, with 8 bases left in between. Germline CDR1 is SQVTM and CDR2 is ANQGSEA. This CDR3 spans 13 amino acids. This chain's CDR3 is CSVEDRGRNTIYF. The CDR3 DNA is TGCAGCGTTGAAGATCGAGGGAGAAACACCATATATTTT.

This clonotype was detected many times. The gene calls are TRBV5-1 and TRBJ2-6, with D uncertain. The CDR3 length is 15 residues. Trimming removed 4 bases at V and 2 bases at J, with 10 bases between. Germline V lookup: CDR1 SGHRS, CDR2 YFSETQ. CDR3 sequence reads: CASSPITPGANVLTF. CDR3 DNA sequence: TGCGCCAGCAGCCCGATAACTCCTGGGGCCAACGTCCTGACTTTC.

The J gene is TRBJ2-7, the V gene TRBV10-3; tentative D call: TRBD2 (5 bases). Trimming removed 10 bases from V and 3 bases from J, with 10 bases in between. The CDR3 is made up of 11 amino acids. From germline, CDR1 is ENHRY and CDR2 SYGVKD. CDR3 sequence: CATSRDYEQYF. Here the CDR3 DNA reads TGTGCCACCTCCCGGGACTACGAGCAGTACTTC.

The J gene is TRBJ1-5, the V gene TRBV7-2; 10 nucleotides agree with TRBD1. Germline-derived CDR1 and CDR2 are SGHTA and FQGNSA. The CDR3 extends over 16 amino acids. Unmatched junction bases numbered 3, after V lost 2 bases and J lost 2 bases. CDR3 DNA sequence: TGTGCCAGCAGCTTATCCGGGACAGGGGGCAATCAGCCCCAGCATTTT. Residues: CASSLSGTGGNQPQHF.

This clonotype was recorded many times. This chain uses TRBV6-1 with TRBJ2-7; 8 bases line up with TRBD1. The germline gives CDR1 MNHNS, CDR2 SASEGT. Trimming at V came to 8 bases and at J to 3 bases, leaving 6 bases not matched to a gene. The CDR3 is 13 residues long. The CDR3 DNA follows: TGTGCCAGCTCCCGACAGGGGATCTACGAGCAGTACTTC. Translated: CASSRQGIYEQYF.

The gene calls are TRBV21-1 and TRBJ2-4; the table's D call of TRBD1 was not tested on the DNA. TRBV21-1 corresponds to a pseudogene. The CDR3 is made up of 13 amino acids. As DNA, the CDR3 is TGTGCCAGCAGCCCCCCAGGGATAAACATTCAGTACTTC. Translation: CASSPPGINIQYF.

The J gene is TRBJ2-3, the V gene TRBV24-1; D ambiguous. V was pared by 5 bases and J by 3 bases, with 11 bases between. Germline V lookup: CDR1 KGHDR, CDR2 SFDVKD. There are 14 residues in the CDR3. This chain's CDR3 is CATSASDGTDTQYF. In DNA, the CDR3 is TGTGCCACCAGTGCCTCGGACGGGACAGATACGCAGTATTTT.

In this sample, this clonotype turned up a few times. The CDR3 DNA sequence: TGTGCCAGCAGCCGTTCCGTGGGGGAGCAGTACTTC. Its translation: CASSRSVGEQYF. The chain has TRBV6-5 and TRBJ2-7; D not certain. CDR1 and CDR2 (germline): MNHEY, SVGAGI. CDR3 length equals 12 residues. Trimming took off 6 bases at V and 7 bases at J, with 13 bases between the two ends.

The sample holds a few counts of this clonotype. CDR3 sequence reads: CASSPTGARETQYF. As DNA, the CDR3 is TGTGCCAGCTCACCGACAGGGGCTCGGGAGACCCAGTACTTC. This chain uses TRBV18 with TRBJ2-5; TRBD1 matches at 8 bases. This CDR3 region has 14 residues. Germline V lookup: CDR1 KGHSH, CDR2 LQKENI. Trimming removed 3 bases from V and 5 bases from J; junction bases left unmatched: 5.

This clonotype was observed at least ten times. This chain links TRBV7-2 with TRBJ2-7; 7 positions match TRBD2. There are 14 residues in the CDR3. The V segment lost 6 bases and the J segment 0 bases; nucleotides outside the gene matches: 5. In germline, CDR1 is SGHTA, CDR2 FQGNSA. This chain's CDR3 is CASRTQRDSYEQYF. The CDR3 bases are TGTGCCAGCAGGACCCAGCGGGACTCCTACGAGCAGTACTTC.

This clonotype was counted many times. The CDR3 sequence is CASSQRGTGIEGYTF. The CDR3 region has the DNA TGTGCCAGCAGCCAGCGGGGGACAGGGATAGAAGGCTACACCTTC. The chain joins TRBV7-2 to TRBJ1-2, with 9 bases fitting TRBD1. The CDR3 covers 15 residues. The germline V gene has CDR1 SGHTA and CDR2 FQGNSA. The V gene end was trimmed by 5 bases and the J gene end by 8 bases; junction bases not matched to a gene: 12. The full variable domain, in which reference TRBV7-2 and TRBJ1-2 provide the parts outside the CDR3, is GAGVSQSPSNKVTEKGKDVELRCDPISGHTALYWYRQSLGQGLEFLIYFQGNSAPDKSGLPSDRFSAERTGGSVSTLTIQRTQQEDSAVYLCASSQRGTGIEGYTFGSGTRLTVV.

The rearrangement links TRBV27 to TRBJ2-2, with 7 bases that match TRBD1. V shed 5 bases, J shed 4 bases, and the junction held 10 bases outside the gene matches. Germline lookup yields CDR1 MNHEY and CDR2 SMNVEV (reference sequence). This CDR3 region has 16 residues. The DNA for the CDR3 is TGTGCCAGCAGTCGCCGACAGGGCTTCGGCACCGGGGAGCTGTTTTTT. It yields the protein CASSRRQGFGTGELFF.

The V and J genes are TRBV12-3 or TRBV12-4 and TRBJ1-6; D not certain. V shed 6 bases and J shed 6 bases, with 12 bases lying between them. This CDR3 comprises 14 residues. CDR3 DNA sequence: TGTGCCAGCAGCCTTCTCGGGGTTAATTCACCCCTCCACTTT. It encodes CASSLLGVNSPLHF.

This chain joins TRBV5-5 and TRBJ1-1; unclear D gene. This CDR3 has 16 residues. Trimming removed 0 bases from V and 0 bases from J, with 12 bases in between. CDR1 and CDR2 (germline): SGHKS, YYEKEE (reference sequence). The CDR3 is CASSLAFQNMNTEAFF. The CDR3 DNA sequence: TGTGCCAGCAGCTTGGCCTTTCAGAATATGAACACTGAAGCTTTCTTT.

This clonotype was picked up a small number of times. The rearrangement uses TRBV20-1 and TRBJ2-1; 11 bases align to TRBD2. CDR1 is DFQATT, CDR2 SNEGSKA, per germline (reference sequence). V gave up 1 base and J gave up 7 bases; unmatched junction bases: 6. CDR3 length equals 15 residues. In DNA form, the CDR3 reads TGCAGTGCTAGAGCTTTAGCGGGGGGGCTAAATGAGCAGTTCTTC. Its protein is CSARALAGGLNEQFF.

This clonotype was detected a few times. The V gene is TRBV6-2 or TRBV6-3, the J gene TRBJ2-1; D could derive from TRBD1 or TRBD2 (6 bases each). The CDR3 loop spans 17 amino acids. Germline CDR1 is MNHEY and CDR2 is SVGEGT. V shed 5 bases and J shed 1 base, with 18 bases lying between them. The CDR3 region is CASSTVGGSRSYNEQFF. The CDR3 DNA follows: TGTGCCAGCAGTACGGTGGGGGGCAGTAGGTCCTACAATGAGCAGTTCTTC.

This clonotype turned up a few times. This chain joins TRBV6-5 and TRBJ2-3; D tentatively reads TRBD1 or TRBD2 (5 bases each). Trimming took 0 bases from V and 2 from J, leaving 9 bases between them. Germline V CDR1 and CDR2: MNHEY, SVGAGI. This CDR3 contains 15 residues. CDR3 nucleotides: TGTGCCAGCAGTTACTCGTGGGGGTACACAGATACGCAGTATTTT. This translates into CASSYSWGYTDTQYF.

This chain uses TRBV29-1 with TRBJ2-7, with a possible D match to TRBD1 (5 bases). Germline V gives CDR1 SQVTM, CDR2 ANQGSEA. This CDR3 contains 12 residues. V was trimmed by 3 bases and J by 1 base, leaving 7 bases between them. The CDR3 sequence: CSVDKGSYEQYF. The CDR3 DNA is TGCAGCGTTGATAAGGGGTCCTACGAGCAGTACTTC.

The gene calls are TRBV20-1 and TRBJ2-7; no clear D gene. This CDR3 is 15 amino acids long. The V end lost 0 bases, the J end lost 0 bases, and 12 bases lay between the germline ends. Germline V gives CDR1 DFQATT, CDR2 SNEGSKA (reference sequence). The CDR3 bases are TGCAGTGCTAGAGATAGGCTGATAAGCTCCTACGAGCAGTACTTC. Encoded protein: CSARDRLISSYEQYF.

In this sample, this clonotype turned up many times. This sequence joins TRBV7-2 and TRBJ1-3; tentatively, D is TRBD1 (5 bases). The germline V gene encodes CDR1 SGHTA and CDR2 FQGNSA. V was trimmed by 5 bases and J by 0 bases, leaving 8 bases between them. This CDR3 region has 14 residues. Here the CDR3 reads CASSPDISGNTIYF. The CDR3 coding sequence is TGTGCCAGCAGCCCGGACATCTCTGGAAACACCATATATTTT. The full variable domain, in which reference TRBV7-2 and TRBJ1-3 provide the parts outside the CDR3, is GAGVSQSPSNKVTEKGKDVELRCDPISGHTALYWYRQSLGQGLEFLIYFQGNSAPDKSGLPSDRFSAERTGGSVSTLTIQRTQQEDSAVYLCASSPDISGNTIYFGEGSWLTVV.

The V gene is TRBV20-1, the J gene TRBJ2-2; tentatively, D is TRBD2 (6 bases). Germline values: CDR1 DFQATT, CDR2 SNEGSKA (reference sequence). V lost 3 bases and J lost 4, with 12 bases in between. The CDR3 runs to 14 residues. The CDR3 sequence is CSASHGSATGELFF. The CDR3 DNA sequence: TGCAGTGCTAGCCACGGGAGTGCCACCGGGGAGCTGTTTTTT.

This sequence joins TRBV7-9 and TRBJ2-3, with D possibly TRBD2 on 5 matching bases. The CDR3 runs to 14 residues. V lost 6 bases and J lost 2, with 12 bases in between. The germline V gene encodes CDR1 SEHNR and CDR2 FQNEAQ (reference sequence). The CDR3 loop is CASSRDAYTDTQYF. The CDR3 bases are TGTGCCAGCAGTCGGGATGCCTACACAGATACGCAGTATTTT.

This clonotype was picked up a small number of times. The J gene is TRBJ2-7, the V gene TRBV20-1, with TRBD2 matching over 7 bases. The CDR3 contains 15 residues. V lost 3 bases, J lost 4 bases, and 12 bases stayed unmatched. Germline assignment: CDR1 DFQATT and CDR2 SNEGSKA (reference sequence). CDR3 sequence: CSARPREAPGYEQYF. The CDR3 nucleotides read TGCAGTGCTAGGCCCCGGGAGGCGCCGGGATACGAGCAGTACTTC.

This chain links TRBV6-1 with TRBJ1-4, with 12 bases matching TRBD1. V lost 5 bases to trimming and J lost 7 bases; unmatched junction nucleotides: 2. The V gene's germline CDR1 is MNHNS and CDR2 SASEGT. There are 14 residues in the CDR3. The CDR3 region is CASSRDRGPEKLFF. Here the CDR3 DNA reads TGTGCCAGCAGTCGGGACAGGGGGCCTGAAAAACTGTTTTTT.

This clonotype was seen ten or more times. CDR3 sequence: CASSRDIGSNYGYTF. In DNA form, the CDR3 reads TGTGCCAGCAGTAGGGACATCGGATCTAACTATGGCTACACCTTC. The chain employs TRBV2 and TRBJ1-2, with a weak D call TRBD1 (6 bases). This CDR3 is 15 amino acids long. The germline V and J ends were trimmed by 5 bases and 0 bases, with 13 bases remaining between them. In germline, CDR1 is SNHLY, CDR2 FYNNEI.